This T cell receptor (beta chain) was recorded in a study of identifying expanded T cells in peripheral blood. Study-level results: Across healthy donors, higher total template counts meant significantly greater approximately two-week count variance.

Comments on this clone: What it recognizes is unknown.

The CDR3 extends over 16 amino acids. From germline, CDR1 is SGHNT and CDR2 YENEEA. Trimming cost V 5 bases and J 3 bases; bases outside gene matches: 9. This table comes from immunoSEQ multiplex PCR, and its TCRdb copy is limited to in-frame clones, with some not included. The sample shows tens of thousands of clones, 80% to 90% of them seen only once. The clonotype comes from a person aged 18 to 70 in good health. Material: blood. The chain combines TRBV11-3 with TRBJ2-3, with 9 nucleotides matching TRBD1. CDR3 amino acids: CASSASTGGGTDTQYF. CDR3 DNA sequence: TGTGCCAGCAGCGCCTCGACAGGGGGGGGAACAGATACGCAGTATTTT.